The present TCR beta chain was sequenced within a study of cytomegalovirus exposure and HLA in healthy donors. Broader study findings: In a later analysis, compared with equally common non-associated chains, HLA-associated beta chains were more expanded. In a later analysis, HLA-C alleles had the fewest associated TCRs, DRB1 alleles the most.

PCR amplification relied on 60 Vbeta primers (plus 13 Jbeta primers). Profiling relied on immunoSEQ multiplex PCR, and the TCRdb table lists in-frame clones only, not all of them. The profile shows roughly 160,000 clones, about 80% of them singletons. In the case of this clone: The antigen is not known.

The germline V and J ends were trimmed by 7 bases and 6 bases, with 16 bases remaining between them. Germline V lookup: CDR1 SQVTM, CDR2 ANQGSEA. This CDR3 is 13 amino acids long. The chain uses TRBV29-1 and TRBJ2-1, with D perhaps TRBD1 (6 bases). The source of this sequence is a man younger than 40 in good health and CMV-seropositive. The source material was PBMCs. Here the CDR3 reads CSGTVRLGNEQFF. DNA of the CDR3: TGCAGCGGGACAGTGAGGTTGGGCAATGAGCAGTTCTTC.